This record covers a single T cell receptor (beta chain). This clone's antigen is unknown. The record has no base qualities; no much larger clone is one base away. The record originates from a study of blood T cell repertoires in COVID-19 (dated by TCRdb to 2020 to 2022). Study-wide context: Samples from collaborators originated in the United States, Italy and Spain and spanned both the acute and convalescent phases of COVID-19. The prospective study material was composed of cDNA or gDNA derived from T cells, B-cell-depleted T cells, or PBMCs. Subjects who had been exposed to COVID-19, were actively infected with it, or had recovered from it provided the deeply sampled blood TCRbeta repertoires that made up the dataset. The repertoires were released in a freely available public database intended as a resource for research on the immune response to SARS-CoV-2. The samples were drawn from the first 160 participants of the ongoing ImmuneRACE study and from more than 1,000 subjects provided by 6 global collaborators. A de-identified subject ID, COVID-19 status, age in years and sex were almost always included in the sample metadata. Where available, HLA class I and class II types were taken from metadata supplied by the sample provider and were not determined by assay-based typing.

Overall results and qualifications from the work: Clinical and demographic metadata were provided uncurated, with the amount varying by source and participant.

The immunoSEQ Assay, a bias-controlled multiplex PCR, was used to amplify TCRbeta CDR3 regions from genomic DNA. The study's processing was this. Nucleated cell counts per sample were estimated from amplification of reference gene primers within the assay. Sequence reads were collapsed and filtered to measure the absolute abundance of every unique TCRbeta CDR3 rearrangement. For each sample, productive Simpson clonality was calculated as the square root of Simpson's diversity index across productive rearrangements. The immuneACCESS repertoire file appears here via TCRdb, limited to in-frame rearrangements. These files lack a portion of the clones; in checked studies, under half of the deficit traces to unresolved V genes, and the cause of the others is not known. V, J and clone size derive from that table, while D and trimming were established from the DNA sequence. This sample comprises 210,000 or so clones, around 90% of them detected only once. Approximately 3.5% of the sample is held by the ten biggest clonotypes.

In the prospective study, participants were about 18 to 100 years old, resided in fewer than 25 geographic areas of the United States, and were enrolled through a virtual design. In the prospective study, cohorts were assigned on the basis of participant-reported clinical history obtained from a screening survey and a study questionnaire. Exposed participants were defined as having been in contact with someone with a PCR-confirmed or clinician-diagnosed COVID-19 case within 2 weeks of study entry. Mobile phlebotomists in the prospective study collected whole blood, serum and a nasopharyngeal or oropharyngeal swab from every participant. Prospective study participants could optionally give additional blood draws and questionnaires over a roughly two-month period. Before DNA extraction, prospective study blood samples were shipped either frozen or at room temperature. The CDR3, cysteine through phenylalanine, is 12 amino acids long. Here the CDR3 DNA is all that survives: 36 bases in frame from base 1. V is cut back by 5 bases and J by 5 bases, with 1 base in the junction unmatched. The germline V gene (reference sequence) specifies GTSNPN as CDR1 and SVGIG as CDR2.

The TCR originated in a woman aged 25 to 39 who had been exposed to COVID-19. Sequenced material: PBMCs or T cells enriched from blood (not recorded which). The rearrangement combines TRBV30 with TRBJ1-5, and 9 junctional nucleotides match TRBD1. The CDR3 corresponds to CAWGDRDQPQHF. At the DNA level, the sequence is TGTGCCTGGGGGGACAGGGATCAGCCCCAGCATTTT.